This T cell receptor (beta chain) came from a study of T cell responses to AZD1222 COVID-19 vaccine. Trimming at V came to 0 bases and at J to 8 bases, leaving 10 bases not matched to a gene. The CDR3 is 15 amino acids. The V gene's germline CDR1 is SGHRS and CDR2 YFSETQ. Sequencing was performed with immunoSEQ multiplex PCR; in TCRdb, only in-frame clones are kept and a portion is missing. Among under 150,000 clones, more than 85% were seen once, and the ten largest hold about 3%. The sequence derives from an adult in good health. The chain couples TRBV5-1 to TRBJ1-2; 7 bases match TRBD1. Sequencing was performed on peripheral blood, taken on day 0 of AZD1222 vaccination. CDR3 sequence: CASSLVAAQGGGYTF. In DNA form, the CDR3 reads TGCGCCAGCAGCTTGGTTGCAGCCCAGGGGGGAGGCTACACCTTC.